The 26 T cell receptor beta chains listed next were all sequenced from one sample in a study of T-cell memory formation after mild COVID-19. TCRdb reanalysed the 5' RACE reads using MiXCR and keeps one entry per CDR3 protein. Of around 300,000 distinct CDR3 sequences listed, roughly 13% are singletons. Sequencing was performed on PBMCs or a T cell subset sorted from them (not recorded which). The source is a young man who had mild COVID-19 (a few samples of this study predate the infection). Cell type and time point are not known.

V usage is TRBV10-3 and J usage is TRBJ1-5; TRBD1 matches at 7 bases. With 5 bases clipped from V and 6 bases from J, the junction kept 13 bases outside the gene matches. Germline CDR1 ENHRY, CDR2 SYGVKD. CDR3 length: 16 amino acids. The CDR3 here is CAISKGADMEVQPQHF. CDR3 DNA: TGTGCCATCAGTAAGGGGGCGGACATGGAAGTTCAGCCCCAGCATTTT.

CDR3 loop: CASSPNGGANGGYTF. The DNA of the CDR3 is TGTGCCAGCAGCCCGAACGGGGGCGCCAACGGGGGCTACACCTTC. The V gene is TRBV7-2, the J gene TRBJ1-2, with D perhaps matching TRBD1 (6 bases). Trimming pared 5 bases from V and 8 bases from J, leaving 21 bases between. Per the germline V gene, CDR1 is SGHTA and CDR2 is FQGNSA. The CDR3 spans 15 residues.

This chain connects TRBV29-1 to TRBJ2-1; D gene uncertain. The CDR3 is 13 amino acids. Germline V gene data show CDR1 as SQVTM and CDR2 as ANQGSEA. The germline V and J ends were trimmed by 6 bases and 4 bases, with 13 bases remaining between them. In DNA, the CDR3 is TGCAGCGTAAAGACGGATCTTTACAATGAGCAGTTCTTC. Its protein is CSVKTDLYNEQFF.

J is TRBJ2-6 and V is TRBV13, with 7 nucleotides matching TRBD1. The germline CDR1 and CDR2 sequences are PRHDT and FYEKMQ (reference sequence). The CDR3 is 18 residues long. V lost 2 bases, J lost 2 bases, and 9 bases stayed unmatched. In DNA form, the CDR3 reads TGTGCCAGCAGCTTAAACAGGGGTTTAACCCCTGGGGCCAACGTCCTGACTTTC. It yields the protein CASSLNRGLTPGANVLTF.

This clonotype was counted many times. This chain uses TRBV6-1 with TRBJ2-3; 8 nucleotides agree with TRBD1. This CDR3 has 13 residues. The V gene's germline CDR1 is MNHNS and CDR2 SASEGT. V shed 7 bases and J 3 bases; nucleotides not matched to a gene: 3. CDR3 DNA: TGTGCCAGCATGGACAGGGCTACAGATACGCAGTATTTT. It yields the protein CASMDRATDTQYF.

This chain links TRBV7-9 with TRBJ2-2; D may be TRBD2 (6 bases). The length of the CDR3 is 15 residues. The germline V gene has CDR1 SEHNR and CDR2 FQNEAQ (reference sequence). Deletions cut 6 bases from V and 4 bases from J, with 15 bases between. The CDR3 sequence: CASRRSGGTTGELFF. For the CDR3, the DNA is TGTGCCAGCAGGCGAAGTGGCGGGACCACCGGGGAGCTGTTTTTT. The full variable domain, rest sourced from reference TRBV7-9 and TRBJ2-2, is DTGVSQNPRHKITKRGQNVTFRCDPISEHNRLYWYRQTLGQGPEFLTYFQNEAQLEKSRLLSDRFSAERPKGSFSTLEIQRTEQGDSAMYLCASRRSGGTTGELFFGEGSRLTVL.

This clonotype has only a few counts. This chain links TRBV11-2 with TRBJ2-3; D may be TRBD2 (6 bases). The ends were cut back, 1 base at V and 11 bases at J, with 10 bases in the middle. CDR1 is SGHAT and CDR2 is FQNNGV in the germline V gene. This CDR3 region has 12 residues. CDR3 sequence: CASSLGLEVQYF. DNA of the CDR3: TGTGCCAGCAGCTTAGGACTAGAGGTGCAGTATTTT.

This clonotype has just a few counts. The J gene is TRBJ1-1, the V gene TRBV12-3 or TRBV12-4, with D uncertain. V lost 3 bases and J lost 0, with 8 bases in between. The CDR3 has 14 residues. The CDR3 DNA is TGTGCCAGCAGTTTGCAGGATCTGAACACTGAAGCTTTCTTT. Its translation is CASSLQDLNTEAFF.

The sample holds a few counts of this clonotype. The V call is TRBV6-5, the J call TRBJ2-7; either TRBD1 or TRBD2 may supply D (5 bases each). CDR3 length: 13 residues. Germline values: CDR1 MNHEY, CDR2 SVGAGI. V lost 7 bases, J lost 3 bases, and 13 bases lay in between. The CDR3 region is CASKHRDGYEQYV. For the CDR3, the DNA is TGTGCCAGCAAGCACCGGGACGGCTACGAGCAGTACGTC.

This clonotype was found a few times. V is TRBV24-1 and J is TRBJ2-1, with TRBD2 matching 14 bases. Trimming removed 3 bases from V and 1 base from J; junction bases left unmatched: 1. Per germline, CDR1 KGHDR and CDR2 SFDVKD. The CDR3 totals 17 residues. The CDR3 region is CATSDRTSGGSYNEQFF. The CDR3 DNA reads as TGTGCCACCAGTGATCGGACTAGCGGGGGGTCCTACAATGAGCAGTTCTTC.

This clonotype turned up a few times. This sequence joins TRBV4-1 and TRBJ1-1, with a tentative D call TRBD1 (5 bases). With 4 bases removed from V and 1 base from J, the gap between germline ends came to 16 bases. Germline assignment: CDR1 MGHRA and CDR2 YSYEKL. CDR3 length: 16 residues. This CDR3 is CASSRTLGEGNTEAFF. CDR3 bases: TGCGCCAGCAGCCGCACCCTGGGGGAAGGGAACACTGAAGCTTTCTTT.

At least ten counts were recorded for this clonotype. The CDR3 sequence: CASSYGHGTGSRTQYF. In DNA, the CDR3 is TGTGCCAGCAGTTACGGTCATGGGACAGGGTCCCGCACGCAGTATTTT. The J gene is TRBJ2-3, the V gene TRBV6-5, with 9 bases fitting TRBD1. After removal of 2 bases from V and 9 bases from J, the junction contained 12 bases not matched to a gene. Germline-derived CDR1 and CDR2 are MNHEY and SVGAGI. This CDR3 is built from 16 residues.

A few counts support this clonotype. This chain links TRBV20-1 with TRBJ1-2; 8 positions match TRBD1. This CDR3 has 14 residues. V lost 1 base and J lost 3; bases outside the gene matches: 4. Germline loops: CDR1 DFQATT, CDR2 SNEGSKA (reference sequence). CDR3 region: CSARVLGQDYGYTF. The CDR3 nucleotides are TGCAGTGCTAGAGTCCTGGGACAGGACTATGGCTACACCTTC.

Ten or more counts support this clonotype. The V and J genes are TRBV5-4 and TRBJ2-5, with D perhaps matching TRBD1 (6 bases). Trimming shortened V by 4 bases and J by 3 bases, and 19 bases separated the two germline ends. The germline gives CDR1 SGHNT, CDR2 YYREEE (reference sequence). The CDR3 runs 16 residues. The CDR3 coding sequence is TGTGCCAGCAGCCCGCGCGGACAGCAATCTAAAGAGACCCAGTACTTC. It yields the protein CASSPRGQQSKETQYF.

This clonotype has a count of ten or more. The chain couples TRBV9 to TRBJ2-1, with 7 bases fitting TRBD2. After removal of 0 bases from V and 2 bases from J, the junction contained 2 bases not matched to a gene. The CDR3 loop spans 15 amino acids. Germline V gene lookup returns CDR1 SGDLS and CDR2 YYNGEE. The CDR3 spells CASSVEGLAYNEQFF. DNA of the CDR3: TGTGCCAGCAGCGTAGAAGGACTAGCCTACAATGAGCAGTTCTTC.

A few counts support this clonotype. The V and J genes are TRBV20-1 and TRBJ2-1; 7 nucleotides match TRBD1. From germline, CDR1 is DFQATT and CDR2 SNEGSKA (reference sequence). The CDR3 length is 14 residues. The V gene end was trimmed by 3 bases and the J gene end by 1 base; junction bases not matched to a gene: 3. The CDR3 protein is CSARRGQSYNEQFF. CDR3 nucleotide sequence: TGCAGTGCTAGGAGGGGGCAATCCTACAATGAGCAGTTCTTC.

V and J are TRBV4-2 and TRBJ2-5, with a possible D match to TRBD2 (7 bases). The CDR3 runs 15 residues. Per the germline V gene, CDR1 is LGHNA and CDR2 is YNFKEQ. V was pared by 0 bases and J by 5 bases, with 13 bases between. The DNA of the CDR3 is TGTGCCAGCAGCCAAGAGGAGGGGGGGGCGGAGACCCAGTACTTC. It is translated as CASSQEEGGAETQYF.

The chain is built from TRBV7-9 and TRBJ2-1, with a weak D call TRBD1 (6 bases). CDR1 and CDR2 from the germline V gene are SEHNR and FQNEAQ (reference sequence). Trimming removed 5 bases from V and 8 bases from J, with 10 bases in between. The CDR3 runs 12 residues. CDR3 protein: CASSRTEDEQFF. The CDR3 bases are TGTGCCAGCAGCAGGACAGAGGATGAGCAGTTCTTC.

This chain connects TRBV7-2 to TRBJ2-2; perhaps D is TRBD1 or TRBD2 (5 bases each). The V end lost 2 bases, the J end lost 7 bases, and 20 bases lay between the germline ends. The CDR3 has 17 amino acids. CDR1 is SGHTA and CDR2 is FQGNSA in the germline V gene. Here the CDR3 DNA reads TGTGCCAGCAGCTTAACCTCCTGGGGGACCCCGGGCGGGGAGCTGTTTTTT. This codes for CASSLTSWGTPGGELFF.

This clonotype was detected only a few times. The DNA for the CDR3 is TGTGCCAGCAGCGAGGGGGGGCTAGCGGACTCCCTAGCCAAAAACATTCAGTACTTC. It encodes CASSEGGLADSLAKNIQYF. The V gene is TRBV7-2, the J gene TRBJ2-4, with D perhaps matching TRBD2 (7 bases). CDR1 and CDR2 (germline): SGHTA, FQGNSA. With 5 bases removed from V and 0 bases from J, the gap between germline ends came to 23 bases. The CDR3 runs 19 residues.

The rearrangement joins TRBV5-1 to TRBJ1-2, with TRBD1 as a possible D gene (6 bases). CDR1 is SGHRS, CDR2 YFSETQ, per germline. The CDR3 consists of 12 residues. V lost 1 base and J lost 8, with 9 bases in between. CDR3 region: CASSLNREGYTF. The CDR3 nucleotides read TGCGCCAGCAGCTTGAACAGGGAAGGCTACACCTTC.

This clonotype was seen repeatedly, ten times or more. The CDR3 nucleotides are TGCGCCAGCAGCCCGGGAGGCGTTACAGAGAGCACAGATACGCAGTATTTT. This sequence encodes CASSPGGVTESTDTQYF. The genes are TRBV5-1 and TRBJ2-3; 7 bases are a match to TRBD2. Germline CDR1 and CDR2: SGHRS and YFSETQ. J was trimmed by 0 bases and V by 4 bases; bases with no gene match: 11. This CDR3 has 17 residues.

This chain uses TRBV12-3 or TRBV12-4 with TRBJ2-2; 9 bases are shared with TRBD1. The CDR3 has 15 amino acids. The V segment lost 3 bases and the J segment 7 bases; nucleotides outside the gene matches: 6. Here the CDR3 reads CASSFGQGLVGELFF. The CDR3 DNA sequence: TGTGCCAGCAGTTTCGGACAGGGGTTGGTCGGGGAGCTGTTTTTT.

This clonotype was seen repeatedly, ten times or more. V is TRBV12-3 or TRBV12-4 and J is TRBJ1-2; 7 bases agree with TRBD1. This CDR3 spans 15 amino acids. V gave up 4 bases and J gave up 6 bases; unmatched junction bases: 11. DNA of the CDR3: TGTGCCAGCAGTTCCCGTAGAGGGGGCGTTCATGGCTACACCTTC. Its translation is CASSSRRGGVHGYTF.

In DNA, the CDR3 is TGCGCCAGCAGCTTGGAAGCTCTCGGGCCTTCCAATGAGCAGTTCTTC. This codes for CASSLEALGPSNEQFF. The chain employs TRBV5-1 and TRBJ2-1; D is undetermined. There are 16 residues in the CDR3. V gave up 0 bases and J gave up 6 bases, with 16 bases separating them. Germline V gene data show CDR1 as SGHRS and CDR2 as YFSETQ.

This clonotype has only a few counts. CDR3 amino acids: CASSPFTSGGTDTQYF. CDR3 DNA sequence: TGCGCCAGCAGCCCCTTCACTAGCGGGGGCACAGATACGCAGTATTTT. The chain uses TRBV4-3 and TRBJ2-3; 10 bases match TRBD2. The V segment lost 4 bases and the J segment 1 base; nucleotides outside the gene matches: 5. CDR3 length equals 16 residues. Per germline, CDR1 LGHNA and CDR2 YSLEER.